This record concerns one T cell receptor beta chain sequence. Its cognate antigen is unknown. Template switching added a universal primer site, and cDNA bore unique molecular identifiers. TCRdb reprocessed the 5' RACE reads with MiXCR, giving one entry per CDR3 protein. The sample has 400,000 to 600,000 distinct CDR3 sequences; 20% to 25% are singletons. These data originate in a study of identical twins. The study, taken as a whole, reports: Weaker excess sharing between twins was seen in beta out-of-frame sequences. Conclusions came from cross-sectional statistical analysis, not from following the same donors.

The ends were cut back, 1 base at V and 6 bases at J, with 6 bases in the middle. CDR3 length equals 13 residues. The germline V gene has CDR1 SGHDN and CDR2 FVKESK. Donors uniformly comprised healthy Caucasians. The sample also formed part of further work on yellow fever vaccine responses in identical twins.

The material sequenced was CD4+ T cells sorted from blood. The TCR sequence derives from a woman under 30 in good health. The genes are TRBV14 and TRBJ2-2; D is undetermined. CDR3 nucleotides: TGTGCCAGCAGCCAAGCCTCCCCCGGGGAGCTGTTTTTT. The encoded protein is CASSQASPGELFF.